These 18 T cell receptor beta chains share one sample of origin, sequenced in a study of post-analysis software for immune sequencing data. General study points: In patients, TRBV5-6, TRBV5-1 and TRBV20-1 belonged to five TRBV segments found more frequently than in controls.

Antigen specificity for these receptors is unknown. Unique molecular identifiers tagged the TCR beta cDNA libraries. From the PCR reads, TCRdb called clonotypes with MiXCR, one entry per CDR3 protein. The sample includes hundreds of thousands of distinct CDR3 sequences, roughly 27% of them seen just once. The sequencing input was blood. The receptors originated from a girl aged 5 to 17 with multiple sclerosis.

This clonotype was counted only a few times. The J gene is TRBJ1-5, the V gene TRBV6-1; no definite D call. CDR1 and CDR2 (germline): MNHNS, SASEGT. CDR3 length: 12 residues. V lost 3 bases to trimming and J lost 10 bases, with 10 bases between them. CDR3 coding DNA: TGTGCCAGCAGTGACGTTGCCGTCCCCCAGCATTTT. Protein product: CASSDVAVPQHF.

This clonotype appeared a few times. The chain recombines TRBV20-1 with TRBJ2-4; TRBD2 agrees at 14 bases. Germline V gene sequence: CDR1 DFQATT, CDR2 SNEGSKA (reference sequence). This CDR3 contains 13 residues. V was clipped by 5 bases and J by 6 bases; unmatched bases: 0. The CDR3 loop reads CSAGTSGGNIQYF. Here the CDR3 DNA reads TGCAGTGCTGGGACTAGCGGGGGAAACATTCAGTACTTC.

There are a few counts of this clonotype. V is TRBV29-1 and J is TRBJ1-4; 9 bases are a match to TRBD1. CDR3 length: 12 amino acids. The V segment lost 7 bases and the J segment 7 bases; nucleotides outside the gene matches: 4. In germline, CDR1 is SQVTM, CDR2 ANQGSEA. The CDR3 spells CSARDRAEKLFF. CDR3 coding DNA: TGCAGCGCCCGGGACAGGGCTGAAAAACTGTTTTTT.

As concerns this clonotype: A single base separates this from a much larger clone, so it may be a read error. The chain carries TRBV12-3 or TRBV12-4 and TRBJ2-1; 7 bases fit TRBD2. CDR3 length: 15 amino acids. The chain's CDR3 is CASSLTGRGYNERFF. Here the CDR3 DNA reads TGTGCCAGCAGTTTGACGGGGCGGGGGTACAATGAGCGGTTCTTC.

This clonotype appeared a few times. This chain uses TRBV20-1 with TRBJ1-2, with D possibly being TRBD1 (5 bases). The CDR3 length is 12 residues. The V end was cut by 3 bases, the J end by 4 bases, with 9 bases between. CDR1 is DFQATT and CDR2 is SNEGSKA in the germline V gene (reference sequence). The CDR3 loop is CSASHRLYGYTF. CDR3 DNA sequence: TGCAGTGCTAGCCACAGGCTCTATGGCTACACCTTC.

The CDR3 nucleotides read TGTGCCAGCAGAAGTAGCGGGTTACTTGCCGGGGAGCTGTTTTTT. Its translation: CASRSSGLLAGELFF. The chain couples TRBV6-2 or TRBV6-3 to TRBJ2-2; 7 nucleotides agree with TRBD2. Germline V gene data show CDR1 as MNHEY and CDR2 as SVGEGT. Losses at the gene ends were 6 bases for V and 6 bases for J; bases not matched to a gene: 10. This CDR3 has 15 residues.

The V and J genes are TRBV20-1 and TRBJ2-3; 7 positions agree with TRBD2. V dropped 5 bases and J dropped 1; count of bases not matched to a gene: 6. Per the germline V gene, CDR1 is DFQATT and CDR2 is SNEGSKA (reference sequence). The CDR3 length is 14 residues. This CDR3 is CSAGGGSGTDTQYF. In DNA, the CDR3 is TGCAGTGCTGGCGGGGGTTCGGGCACAGATACGCAGTATTTT.

The chain carries TRBV7-9 and TRBJ2-7; D is possibly TRBD1 (6 bases). The CDR3 spans 13 residues. Germline V gene data show CDR1 as SEHNR and CDR2 as FQNEAQ (reference sequence). V lost 4 bases and J 5 bases, leaving 12 bases between the germline ends. In nucleotides, the CDR3 is TGTGCCAGCAGCTCAGGGGACACCCACGAGCAGTACTTC. Translating gives CASSSGDTHEQYF.

This clonotype was picked up many times. The chain uses TRBV6-6 and TRBJ2-1; 11 bases align to TRBD2. After removal of 6 bases from V and 3 bases from J, the junction contained 1 base not matched to a gene. The CDR3 sequence is 14 residues long. CDR1 is MNHNY and CDR2 is SVGAGI in the germline V gene (reference sequence). The CDR3 DNA is TGTGCCAGCAGCGGACTAGCGGGCTACAATGAGCAGTTCTTC. Translation: CASSGLAGYNEQFF.

V and J are TRBV29-1 and TRBJ1-1, with unresolved D. The V gene lost 4 bases and the J gene lost 3 bases, with 6 bases spanning the gap. The CDR3 covers 11 residues. Germline CDR1 SQVTM, CDR2 ANQGSEA. The DNA for the CDR3 is TGCAGCGTTGTGGGCCACACTGAAGCTTTCTTT. Amino acid sequence: CSVVGHTEAFF. The complete variable domain, with remaining parts taken from reference TRBV29-1 and TRBJ1-1, reads SAVISQKPSRDICQRGTSLTIQCQVDSQVTMMFWYRQQPGQSLTLIATANQGSEATYESGFVIDKFPISRPNLTFSTLTVSNMSPEDSSIYLCSVVGHTEAFFGQGTRLTVV.

The chain is built from TRBV4-2 and TRBJ2-1, with TRBD2 matching over 10 bases. The V gene end was trimmed by 1 base and the J gene end by 5 bases; junction bases not matched to a gene: 5. The CDR3 is 16 amino acids. Germline V gene sequence: CDR1 LGHNA, CDR2 YNFKEQ. This CDR3 is CASSQGDLAGDNEQFF. The CDR3 DNA follows: TGTGCCAGCAGCCAAGGTGACCTAGCGGGGGACAATGAGCAGTTCTTC.

This clonotype appeared a few times. V gene TRBV5-1 combines with J gene TRBJ2-7; TRBD2 aligns across 12 bases. The junction had 6 bases not matched to a gene; V was cut back by 6 bases and J by 5 bases. The CDR3 runs 14 residues. Germline assignment: CDR1 SGHRS and CDR2 YFSETQ. The CDR3 reads CASNLAGGDHEQYF. The CDR3 nucleotides are TGCGCCAGCAACCTAGCGGGAGGGGACCACGAGCAGTACTTC. Full variable domain (rest looked up from reference TRBV5-1 and TRBJ2-7): KAGVTQTPRYLIKTRGQQVTLSCSPISGHRSVSWYQQTPGQGLQFLFEYFSETQRNKGNFPGRFSGRQFSNSRSEMNVSTLELGDSALYLCASNLAGGDHEQYFGPGTRLTVT.

This clonotype was found a few times. The chain combines TRBV9 with TRBJ2-7; 8 nucleotides align to TRBD1. Germline V gene sequence: CDR1 SGDLS, CDR2 YYNGEE. V lost 2 bases and J lost 3; bases outside the gene matches: 10. The CDR3 spans 16 residues. The CDR3 is CASSVGVGQAVYEQYF. CDR3 DNA sequence: TGTGCCAGCAGCGTGGGGGTGGGACAGGCGGTCTACGAGCAGTACTTC.

Here the CDR3 reads CSARDTLLRMGQPQHF. CDR3 DNA sequence: TGCAGTGCTAGAGATACGTTGTTGCGGATGGGTCAGCCCCAGCATTTT. The V gene is TRBV20-1, the J gene TRBJ1-5; D unclear. V lost 0 bases and J lost 6, with 18 bases in between. The CDR3 length is 16 residues. Per the germline V gene, CDR1 is DFQATT and CDR2 is SNEGSKA (reference sequence).

This clonotype was seen a handful of times. Written as DNA, the CDR3 is TGCGCCAGCAGCCCGACCTCAGGGGACAGAACTAACTATGGCTACACCTTC. As protein: CASSPTSGDRTNYGYTF. The chain uses TRBV5-1 and TRBJ1-2; 7 positions agree with TRBD1. The germline CDR1 and CDR2 sequences are SGHRS and YFSETQ. With V trimmed by 4 bases and J by 0 bases, 12 bases remained unmatched. This CDR3 comprises 17 residues.

At least ten counts were recorded for this clonotype. The chain joins TRBV24-1 to TRBJ2-1; D unresolved. Germline CDR1 is KGHDR and CDR2 is SFDVKD. Between the trimmed V and J ends, which lost 3 bases and 6 bases, there was a span of 14 bases. The CDR3 loop spans 15 amino acids. This CDR3 reads CATSDPGPGANEQFF. The CDR3 coding sequence is TGTGCCACCAGTGATCCCGGTCCTGGTGCCAATGAGCAGTTCTTC.

This clonotype was seen many times. V and J are TRBV7-9 and TRBJ2-5; 8 bases agree with TRBD2. Germline assignment: CDR1 SEHNR and CDR2 FQNEAQ (reference sequence). Losses at the gene ends were 4 bases for V and 5 bases for J; bases not matched to a gene: 6. The CDR3 sequence is 14 residues long. CDR3 DNA: TGTGCCAGCAGCTCCGGACTAGCCAGCGAGACCCAGTACTTC. Translated: CASSSGLASETQYF.

This chain connects TRBV7-8 to TRBJ1-4; 8 bases fit TRBD1. The CDR3 has 15 amino acids. Looked up from germline, CDR1 is SGHVS and CDR2 is FQNEAQ. After removal of 1 base from V and 7 bases from J, the junction contained 5 bases not matched to a gene. As DNA, the CDR3 is TGTGCCAGCAGCTTAGACAGGGGGAAAGGTGAAAAACTGTTTTTT. The encoded protein is CASSLDRGKGEKLFF.